This T cell receptor beta chain is from a study of blood T cell repertoires in COVID-19. Everyone who took part was 18 to 89 years old, and they came from 20 to 25 US areas. Original processing methods: By means of reference gene primer amplification, nucleated cell counts were estimated. Generated by immunoSEQ multiplex PCR, the TCRdb table keeps only in-frame clones and is missing some. The V and J calls and clone size were taken over from that table, and D and trimming were inferred from the DNA. The sample has roughly 200,000 clones; roughly 86% are singletons. From germline, CDR1 is SGDLS and CDR2 YYNGEE. This CDR3 is 16 amino acids long. J gave up 7 bases and V 4 bases, and 10 bases lay outside the gene matches.

The receptor was derived from a man younger than 30 with acute COVID-19. The chain has TRBV9 and TRBJ2-2, with 10 bases identical to TRBD2. The source material was PBMCs or T cells enriched from blood (not recorded which). CDR3 amino acids: CASSPTSGNSIGELFF. DNA of the CDR3: TGTGCCAGCAGCCCCACTAGCGGGAATTCTATCGGGGAGCTGTTTTTT.